This T cell receptor beta chain was sequenced for a study of T cells after yellow fever vaccination. Trimming removed 0 bases from V and 0 bases from J; junction bases left unmatched: 3. The germline V gene encodes CDR1 LGHNA and CDR2 YSLEER. CDR3 length: 17 residues. Worth noting for this clonotype: As yet, its antigen is unknown.

TCR cDNA was made by 5'RACE template switching, adding a universal primer site and UMIs. TCRdb used MiXCR to reprocess the 5' RACE reads, holding one entry per CDR3 protein. The table has 150,000 to 200,000 distinct CDR3 sequences, over 7% seen once. Study observations and caveats: Although most clonotypes did not, a small share appeared in both CD4 and CD8 compartments. It was the secondary response that reached its peak faster, day 5 versus 15, but it was weaker. Most clones from primary vaccination resurfaced after the booster (about 95% CD4, around 90% CD8).

The clonotype originates from a man younger than 30 who received the YFV17D yellow fever vaccine. The specimen was CD8+ T cells sorted from PBMCs, collected 45 days after the yellow fever booster vaccination. V gene TRBV4-3 combines with J gene TRBJ2-2, with TRBD2 identical over 8 bases. CDR3 sequence reads: CASSQDREGTNTGELFF. The CDR3, as DNA: TGCGCCAGCAGCCAAGATCGGGAGGGGACGAACACCGGGGAGCTGTTTTTT.